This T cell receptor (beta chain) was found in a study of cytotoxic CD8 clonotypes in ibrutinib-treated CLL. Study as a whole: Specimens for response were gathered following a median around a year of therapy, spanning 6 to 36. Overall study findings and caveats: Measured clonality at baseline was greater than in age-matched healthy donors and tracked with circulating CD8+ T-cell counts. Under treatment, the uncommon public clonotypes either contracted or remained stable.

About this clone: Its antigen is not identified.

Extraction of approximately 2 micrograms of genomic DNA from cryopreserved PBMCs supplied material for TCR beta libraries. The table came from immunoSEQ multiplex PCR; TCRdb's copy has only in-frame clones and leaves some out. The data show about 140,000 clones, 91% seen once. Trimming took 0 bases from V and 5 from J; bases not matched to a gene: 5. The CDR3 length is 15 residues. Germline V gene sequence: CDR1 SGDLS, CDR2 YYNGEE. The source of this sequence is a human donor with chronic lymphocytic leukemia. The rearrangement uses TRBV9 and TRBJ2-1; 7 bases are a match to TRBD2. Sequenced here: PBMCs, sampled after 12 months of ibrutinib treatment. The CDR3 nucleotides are TGTGCCAGCAGCGTAGGCGGGAGTTATGACAATGAGCAGTTCTTC. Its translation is CASSVGGSYDNEQFF.